The 30 T cell receptor beta chains presented below share a single source sample, sequenced in a study of T cell responses to AZD1222 COVID-19 vaccine. Repertoires were generated with immunoSEQ multiplex PCR, while TCRdb's copy carries only in-frame clones and drops some. The repertoire has around 100,000 clones, 70% to 90% of them found once; the top ten carry about 2.5%. Sequencing was performed on peripheral blood, taken 28 days after the second AZD1222 dose. The receptors come from an adult who received the AZD1222 COVID-19 vaccine.

The J gene is TRBJ1-1, the V gene TRBV28, with D perhaps TRBD1 (5 bases). Germline lookup yields CDR1 MDHEN and CDR2 SYDVKM. This CDR3 is 17 amino acids long. Trimming took off 6 bases at V and 0 bases at J, with 20 bases between the two ends. The CDR3 nucleotides are TGTGCCAGCAGGAAAAGCCCCGGGGAGGGGATGAACACTGAAGCTTTCTTT. Its protein product is CASRKSPGEGMNTEAFF.

CDR3: CASSLRRVFGEKLFF. In nucleotides, the CDR3 is TGCGCCAGCAGCCTCCGCCGGGTCTTTGGCGAAAAACTGTTTTTT. J is TRBJ1-4 and V is TRBV4-3; D gene unclear. The CDR3 sequence is 15 residues long. Germline values: CDR1 LGHNA, CDR2 YSLEER. Trimming shortened V by 4 bases and J by 8 bases, and 17 bases separated the two germline ends.

V usage is TRBV4-3 and J usage is TRBJ2-6; no clear D. The CDR3 is made up of 16 amino acids. Deletions cut 0 bases from V and 1 base from J, with 7 bases between. The germline V gene has CDR1 LGHNA and CDR2 YSLEER. The CDR3 DNA is TGCGCCAGCAGCCAAGAGATGGGTTCTGGGGCCAACGTCCTGACTTTC. This codes for CASSQEMGSGANVLTF.

This chain joins TRBV30 and TRBJ2-5, with 12 nucleotides matching TRBD2. The CDR3 spans 14 residues. The V gene's germline CDR1 is GTSNPN and CDR2 SVGIG (reference sequence). With 0 bases clipped from V and 5 bases from J, the junction kept 1 base outside the gene matches. DNA for the CDR3: TGTGCCTGGAGTGTGGGACTAGCGGGCGAGACCCAGTACTTC. Amino acid sequence: CAWSVGLAGETQYF.

This clone was counted a few times. The CDR3: CASSLTGGIGELFF. CDR3 DNA sequence: TGTGCCAGTAGTCTAACGGGAGGGATCGGGGAGCTGTTTTTT. The chain links TRBV19 to TRBJ2-2; 8 bases fit TRBD2. Germline CDR1 reads LNHDA; CDR2 reads SQIVND (reference sequence). J lost 7 bases, V lost 5 bases, and 6 bases had no gene match. The length of the CDR3 is 14 residues.

This clone was counted many times. V is TRBV4-3 and J is TRBJ2-6, with D tentatively TRBD1 or TRBD2 (5 bases each). V was trimmed by 0 bases and J by 4 bases, leaving 10 bases between them. The germline V gene encodes CDR1 LGHNA and CDR2 YSLEER. This CDR3 is built from 16 residues. CDR3 loop: CASSQDSGAGANVLTF. CDR3 in DNA: TGCGCCAGCAGCCAAGATTCCGGGGCCGGGGCCAACGTCCTGACTTTC.

This chain joins TRBV27 and TRBJ1-3; 7 positions agree with TRBD1. The trim removed 2 bases at V and 4 bases at J, leaving 11 bases unmatched. The CDR3 is made up of 17 amino acids. Germline CDR1 MNHEY, CDR2 SMNVEV (reference sequence). The CDR3 DNA reads as TGTGCCAGCAGTTTACCCTATAAAGACAGGGCAGGAAACACCATATATTTT. It yields the protein CASSLPYKDRAGNTIYF.

This sequence joins TRBV28 and TRBJ1-1; TRBD1 is a possible D gene (6 bases). Trimming pared 3 bases from V and 12 bases from J, leaving 14 bases between. Germline V CDR1 and CDR2: MDHEN, SYDVKM. The CDR3 length is 12 residues. CDR3: CASSFQSGETFF. CDR3 DNA sequence: TGTGCCAGCAGTTTCCAGTCAGGGGAAACTTTCTTT.

The rearrangement uses TRBV15 and TRBJ2-3; 11 nucleotides line up with TRBD2. The germline gives CDR1 LNHNV, CDR2 YYDKDF (reference sequence). The CDR3 is made up of 18 amino acids. After removal of 3 bases from V and 1 base from J, the junction contained 9 bases not matched to a gene. CDR3: CATSSAKPGLAGTDTQYF. CDR3 nucleotide sequence: TGTGCCACCAGCAGTGCTAAACCGGGACTAGCGGGCACAGATACGCAGTATTTT.

The chain joins TRBV2 to TRBJ1-2; the D is unclear. The CDR3 is 15 amino acids. CDR1 and CDR2 from the germline V gene are SNHLY and FYNNEI. Trimming stripped 1 base from V and 3 bases from J, with 12 bases between. CDR3 nucleotide sequence: TGTGCCAGCAGTGAAGACAGTCTGATCTACTATGGCTACACCTTC. Translated, it gives CASSEDSLIYYGYTF.

V is TRBV5-4 and J is TRBJ1-1; 9 positions match TRBD1. Germline values: CDR1 SGHNT, CDR2 YYREEE (reference sequence). This CDR3 has 17 amino acids. With 2 bases clipped from V and 4 bases from J, the junction kept 12 bases outside the gene matches. In DNA form, the CDR3 reads TGTGCCAGCAGCTTTTCCGGACAGGGGACGCTGAGCACTGAAGCTTTCTTT. This sequence encodes CASSFSGQGTLSTEAFF. Combining the CDR3 with reference TRBV5-4 and TRBJ1-1 gives the whole variable domain ETGVTQSPTHLIKTRGQQVTLRCSSQSGHNTVSWYQQALGQGPQFIFQYYREEENGRGNFPPRFSGLQFPNYSSELNVNALELDDSALYLCASSFSGQGTLSTEAFFGQGTRLTVV.

This clone was detected only once. This chain uses TRBV10-3 with TRBJ2-2, with D maybe TRBD2 (6 bases). The CDR3 contains 16 residues. The V end was cut by 0 bases, the J end by 0 bases, with 8 bases between. Germline V CDR1 and CDR2: ENHRY, SYGVKD. The CDR3 loop is CAISESGGANTGELFF. Written as DNA, the CDR3 is TGTGCCATCAGTGAGTCGGGAGGCGCGAACACCGGGGAGCTGTTTTTT.

The rearrangement links TRBV24-1 to TRBJ1-2; D gene unclear. Germline CDR1 and CDR2: KGHDR and SFDVKD. This CDR3 spans 13 amino acids. With 3 bases removed from V and 4 bases from J, the gap between germline ends came to 8 bases. The CDR3 here is CATSDRGLYGYTF. The CDR3 coding sequence is TGTGCCACCAGTGATCGGGGTCTCTATGGCTACACCTTC.

The V gene is TRBV11-2, the J gene TRBJ2-1; D is unresolved. The V gene's germline CDR1 is SGHAT and CDR2 FQNNGV. This CDR3 region has 14 residues. V shed 3 bases and J shed 6 bases, with 12 bases lying between them. For the CDR3, the DNA is TGTGCCAGCAGCTTCTCAGGACGAGCCAATGAGCAGTTCTTC. It translates to CASSFSGRANEQFF.

This clone was counted once. This rearrangement joins TRBV28 to TRBJ2-5; D ambiguous. This CDR3 comprises 9 residues. CDR1 and CDR2 from the germline V gene are MDHEN and SYDVKM. The V end was cut by 11 bases, the J end by 5 bases, with 6 bases between. The CDR3, as DNA: TGTGCCGCTGGGGAGACCCAGTACTTC. It codes for CAAGETQYF.

This chain links TRBV6-5 with TRBJ1-5; TRBD1 agrees at 9 bases. Per the germline V gene, CDR1 is MNHEY and CDR2 is SVGAGI. Trimming took 10 bases from V and 3 from J; bases not matched to a gene: 4. The CDR3 sequence is 13 residues long. The CDR3 reads CATWDRVNQPQHF. DNA of the CDR3: TGTGCCACCTGGGACAGGGTCAATCAGCCCCAGCATTTT.

This chain links TRBV7-3 with TRBJ2-2; TRBD2 aligns across 9 bases. CDR3 length equals 16 residues. V was pared by 2 bases and J by 2 bases, with 3 bases of the junction left unmatched. Per germline, CDR1 SGHTA and CDR2 FQGTGA. The CDR3 protein is CASSLAGGPNTGELFF. The CDR3 nucleotides are TGTGCCAGCAGCTTAGCGGGAGGGCCTAACACCGGGGAGCTGTTTTTT.

This clone was found once. The chain couples TRBV4-2 to TRBJ1-5, with D unresolved. Germline lookup yields CDR1 LGHNA and CDR2 YNFKEQ. This CDR3 has 19 residues. V lost 3 bases and J 3 bases, leaving 24 bases between the germline ends. This chain's CDR3 is CASSHRAWRGRYLNQPQHF. In nucleotides, the CDR3 is TGTGCCAGCAGCCACCGAGCCTGGAGAGGCAGATACCTCAATCAGCCCCAGCATTTT.

V and J are TRBV27 and TRBJ2-3, with no clear D. The CDR3 totals 15 residues. From germline, CDR1 is MNHEY and CDR2 SMNVEV (reference sequence). V dropped 3 bases and J dropped 0 bases, with 10 bases sitting between them. The CDR3 spells CASSFVTSSTDTQYF. CDR3 nucleotides: TGTGCCAGCAGTTTCGTGACCTCTAGCACAGATACGCAGTATTTT.

V usage is TRBV19 and J usage is TRBJ1-5; TRBD1 agrees at 9 bases. CDR1 and CDR2 (germline): LNHDA, SQIVND (reference sequence). The CDR3 consists of 15 residues. J lost 6 bases, V lost 6 bases, and 9 bases had no gene match. This CDR3 reads CASRLLGQGGQPQHF. CDR3 DNA sequence: TGTGCCAGTAGGCTTTTGGGACAGGGTGGTCAGCCCCAGCATTTT.

This clone has a handful of counts. The rearrangement uses TRBV6-5 and TRBJ2-1; 11 nucleotides agree with TRBD2. The J segment lost 3 bases and the V segment lost 2 bases, leaving 3 bases of the junction unmatched. Germline V gene data show CDR1 as MNHEY and CDR2 as SVGAGI. The CDR3 totals 16 residues. CDR3 nucleotides: TGTGCCAGCAGTTACCGACTAGCGGGAAACTACAATGAGCAGTTCTTC. Amino acids: CASSYRLAGNYNEQFF.

The rearrangement links TRBV28 to TRBJ2-7; D is possibly TRBD1 (6 bases). The V gene lost 3 bases and the J gene lost 0 bases, with 18 bases spanning the gap. Germline CDR1 and CDR2: MDHEN and SYDVKM. The CDR3 has 17 residues. The CDR3 DNA sequence: TGTGCCAGCAGTTTCGAAATCACAGGGCAGAGCTCCTACGAGCAGTACTTC. Translated: CASSFEITGQSSYEQYF. The full variable domain, with the rest looked up from reference TRBV28 and TRBJ2-7, is DVKVTQSSRYLVKRTGEKVFLECVQDMDHENMFWYRQDPGLGLRLIYFSYDVKMKEKGDIPEGYSVSREKKERFSLILESASTNQTSMYLCASSFEITGQSSYEQYFGPGTRLTVT.

This clone has a single count. The V gene is TRBV19, the J gene TRBJ1-5, with 8 bases identical to TRBD1. In germline, CDR1 is LNHDA, CDR2 SQIVND (reference sequence). The V and J ends lost 6 bases and 1 base, in that order; junction bases with no gene match: 11. This CDR3 has 17 residues. CDR3 region: CASRKPDRGGSNQPQHF. CDR3 in DNA: TGTGCCAGTAGGAAGCCTGACAGGGGCGGAAGCAATCAGCCCCAGCATTTT.

The V and J genes are TRBV30 and TRBJ2-7; 8 bases fit TRBD1. V trimming: 1 base; J trimming: 9 bases; junction bases outside the gene matches: 8. CDR1 is GTSNPN and CDR2 is SVGIG in the germline V gene (reference sequence). This CDR3 is 13 amino acids long. This chain's CDR3 is CAWSATGAGGQYF. CDR3 DNA sequence: TGTGCCTGGAGTGCGACAGGGGCTGGCGGGCAGTACTTC.

This clone was counted a few times. V and J are TRBV9 and TRBJ1-4; TRBD1 agrees at 9 bases. CDR3 length: 17 residues. Germline V lookup: CDR1 SGDLS, CDR2 YYNGEE. V was clipped by 0 bases and J by 5 bases; unmatched bases: 8. The CDR3 sequence is CASSVEGRGTGNEKLFF. The DNA of the CDR3 is TGTGCCAGCAGCGTAGAGGGGAGGGGGACAGGGAATGAAAAACTGTTTTTT.

A single count supports this clone. The rearrangement uses TRBV14 and TRBJ1-1; D gene uncertain. Germline loops: CDR1 SGHDN, CDR2 FVKESK. V was pared by 3 bases and J by 5 bases, with 10 bases between. The CDR3 runs 13 residues. CDR3 sequence: CASSQVWSTEAFF. The CDR3 nucleotides are TGTGCCAGCAGCCAGGTGTGGAGTACTGAAGCTTTCTTT.

V and J are TRBV19 and TRBJ1-1; perhaps TRBD1 as D (6 bases). Germline CDR1 reads LNHDA; CDR2 reads SQIVND (reference sequence). Between the trimmed V and J ends, which lost 0 bases and 3 bases, there was a span of 14 bases. The CDR3 runs 16 residues. CDR3 DNA sequence: TGTGCCAGTAGTATAGAAAGCAGTGGGGGCTACACTGAAGCTTTCTTT. It translates to CASSIESSGGYTEAFF.

The chain recombines TRBV4-2 with TRBJ2-1; perhaps TRBD1 as D (5 bases). Germline-derived CDR1 and CDR2 are LGHNA and YNFKEQ. V was shortened by 1 base and J by 11 bases, with 15 bases between the two germline ends. The CDR3 contains 14 residues. The CDR3 loop is CASSQADAQGKQFF. The CDR3 coding sequence is TGTGCCAGCAGCCAAGCCGACGCGCAGGGAAAGCAGTTCTTC.

The chain employs TRBV2 and TRBJ2-1; D ambiguous. The germline V gene has CDR1 SNHLY and CDR2 FYNNEI. CDR3 length: 16 residues. Trimming removed 6 bases at V and 6 bases at J, with 21 bases between. CDR3 residues: CASRRMAVILPNEQFF. In DNA, the CDR3 is TGTGCCAGCAGGAGAATGGCGGTCATACTGCCCAATGAGCAGTTCTTC.

The chain combines TRBV10-3 with TRBJ2-3, with a weak D call TRBD1 (6 bases). Germline V CDR1 and CDR2: ENHRY, SYGVKD. The CDR3 sequence is 15 residues long. The V gene lost 0 bases and the J gene lost 1 base, with 8 bases spanning the gap. In DNA, the CDR3 is TGTGCCATCAGTGAGTCCAAGGGGGGCACAGATACGCAGTATTTT. Its translation: CAISESKGGTDTQYF.